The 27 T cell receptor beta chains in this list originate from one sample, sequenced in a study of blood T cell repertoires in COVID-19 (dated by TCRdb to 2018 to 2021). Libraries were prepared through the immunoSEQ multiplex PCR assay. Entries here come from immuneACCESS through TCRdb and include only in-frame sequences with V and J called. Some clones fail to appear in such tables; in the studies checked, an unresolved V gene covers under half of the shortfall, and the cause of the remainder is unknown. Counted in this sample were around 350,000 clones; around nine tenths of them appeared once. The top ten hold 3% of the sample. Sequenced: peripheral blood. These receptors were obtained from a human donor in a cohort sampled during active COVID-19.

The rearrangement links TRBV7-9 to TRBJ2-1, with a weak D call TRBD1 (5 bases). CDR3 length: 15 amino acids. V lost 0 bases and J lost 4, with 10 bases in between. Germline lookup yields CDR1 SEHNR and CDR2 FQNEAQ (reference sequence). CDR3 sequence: CASSLAPQGYNEQFF. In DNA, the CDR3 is TGTGCCAGCAGCTTAGCCCCTCAGGGTTACAATGAGCAGTTCTTC.

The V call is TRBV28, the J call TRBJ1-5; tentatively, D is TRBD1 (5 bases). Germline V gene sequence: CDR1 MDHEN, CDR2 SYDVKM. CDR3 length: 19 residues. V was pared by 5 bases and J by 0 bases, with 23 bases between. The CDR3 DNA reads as TGTGCCAGCAGTGGGGAGGGGCCAACTTTCTCATATAGCAATCAGCCCCAGCATTTT. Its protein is CASSGEGPTFSYSNQPQHF.

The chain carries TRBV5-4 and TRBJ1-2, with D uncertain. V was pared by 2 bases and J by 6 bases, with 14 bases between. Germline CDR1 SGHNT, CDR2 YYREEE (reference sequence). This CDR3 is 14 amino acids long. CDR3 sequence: CASSLVHGENGYTF. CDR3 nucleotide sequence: TGTGCCAGCAGCTTAGTGCACGGGGAAAATGGCTACACCTTC.

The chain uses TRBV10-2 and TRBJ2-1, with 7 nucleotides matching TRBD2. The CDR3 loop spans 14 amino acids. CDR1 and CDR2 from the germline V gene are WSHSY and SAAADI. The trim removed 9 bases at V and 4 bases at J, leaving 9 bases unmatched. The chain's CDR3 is CASSRGTTYNEQFF. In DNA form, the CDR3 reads TGCGCCAGTTCGCGCGGGACTACATACAATGAGCAGTTCTTC.

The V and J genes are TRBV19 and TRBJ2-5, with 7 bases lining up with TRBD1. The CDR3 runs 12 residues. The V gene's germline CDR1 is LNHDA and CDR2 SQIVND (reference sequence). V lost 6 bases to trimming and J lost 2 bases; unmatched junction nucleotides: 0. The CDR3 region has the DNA TGTGCCAGTAGGGGACAGCAAGAGACCCAGTACTTC. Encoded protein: CASRGQQETQYF.

CDR3 sequence: CASSLESGYNQPQHF. The CDR3 DNA is TGTGCCAGCAGCTTAGAGTCAGGCTATAATCAGCCCCAGCATTTT. V gene TRBV7-2 combines with J gene TRBJ1-5; D unclear. The CDR3 is 15 residues long. Germline-derived CDR1 and CDR2 are SGHTA and FQGNSA. V lost 1 base to trimming and J lost 4 bases, with 11 bases between them.

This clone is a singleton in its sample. In DNA, the CDR3 is TGTGCCTGGAGTGTTGGACAGGGGGACTACGAGCAGTACTTC. Protein sequence: CAWSVGQGDYEQYF. The V call is TRBV30, the J call TRBJ2-7; 10 nucleotides align to TRBD1. The V and J ends lost 0 bases and 3 bases, in that order; junction bases with no gene match: 2. The CDR3 runs to 14 residues. Germline V gene sequence: CDR1 GTSNPN, CDR2 SVGIG (reference sequence).

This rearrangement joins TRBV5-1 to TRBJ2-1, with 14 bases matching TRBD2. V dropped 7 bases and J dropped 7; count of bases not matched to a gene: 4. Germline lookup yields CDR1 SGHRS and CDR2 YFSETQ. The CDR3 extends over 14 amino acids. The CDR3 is CASQTSGRANEQFF. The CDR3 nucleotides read TGCGCCAGCCAGACTAGCGGGAGGGCGAATGAGCAGTTCTTC.

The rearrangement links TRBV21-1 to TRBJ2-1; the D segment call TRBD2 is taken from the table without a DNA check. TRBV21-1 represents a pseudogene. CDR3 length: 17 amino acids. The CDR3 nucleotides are TGTGCCAGCACCCCGCCGGGGAGGGCGGGAGTCTTAAATGAGCAGTTCTTC. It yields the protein CASTPPGRAGVLNEQFF.

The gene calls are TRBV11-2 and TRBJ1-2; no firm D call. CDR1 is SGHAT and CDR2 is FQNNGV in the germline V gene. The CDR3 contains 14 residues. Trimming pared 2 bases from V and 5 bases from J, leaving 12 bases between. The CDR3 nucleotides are TGTGCCAGCAGCTTAAGTGGGCCAAGATATGGCTACACCTTC. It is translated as CASSLSGPRYGYTF.

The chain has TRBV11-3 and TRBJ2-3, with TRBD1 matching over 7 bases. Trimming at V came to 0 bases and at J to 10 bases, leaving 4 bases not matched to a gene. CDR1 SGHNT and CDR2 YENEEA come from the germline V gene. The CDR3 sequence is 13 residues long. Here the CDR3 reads CASSLDPTGAQYF. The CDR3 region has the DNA TGTGCCAGCAGCTTAGATCCCACAGGGGCGCAGTATTTT.

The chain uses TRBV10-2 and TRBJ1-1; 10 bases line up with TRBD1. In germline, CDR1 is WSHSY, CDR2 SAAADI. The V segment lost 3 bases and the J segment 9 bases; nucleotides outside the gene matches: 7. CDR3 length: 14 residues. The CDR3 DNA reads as TGCGCCAGCAGTGATTCGACAGGGGGCGGGAAAGCTTTCTTT. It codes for CASSDSTGGGKAFF.

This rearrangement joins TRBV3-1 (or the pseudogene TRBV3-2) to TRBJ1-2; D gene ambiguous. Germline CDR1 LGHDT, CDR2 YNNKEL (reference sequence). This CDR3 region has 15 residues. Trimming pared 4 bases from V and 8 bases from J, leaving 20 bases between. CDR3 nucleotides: TGTGCCAGCAGCCCAAACACAGCCCTGGCGAAGGGCTACACCTTC. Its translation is CASSPNTALAKGYTF.

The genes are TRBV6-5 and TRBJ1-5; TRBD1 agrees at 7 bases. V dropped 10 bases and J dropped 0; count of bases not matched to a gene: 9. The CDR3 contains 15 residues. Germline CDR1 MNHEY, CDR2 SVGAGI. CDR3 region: CATDRVRISNQPQHF. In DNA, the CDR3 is TGTGCCACCGACAGGGTCCGGATTAGCAATCAGCCCCAGCATTTT.

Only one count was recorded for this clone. The CDR3 nucleotides read TGTGCCAGCAGTGAAGCCGGGGGGGTATCGCCCCTCCACTTT. This gives the protein CASSEAGGVSPLHF. The chain recombines TRBV6-1 with TRBJ1-6, with a possible D match to TRBD1 (5 bases). The germline V and J ends were trimmed by 0 bases and 13 bases, with 13 bases remaining between them. Looked up from germline, CDR1 is MNHNS and CDR2 is SASEGT. This CDR3 is built from 14 residues.

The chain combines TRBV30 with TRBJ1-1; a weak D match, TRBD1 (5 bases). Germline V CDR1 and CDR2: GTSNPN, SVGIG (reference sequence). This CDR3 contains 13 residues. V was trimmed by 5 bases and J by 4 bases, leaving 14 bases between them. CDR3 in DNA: TGTGCCTGGTGGGACTATTTCGGCACTGAAGCTTTCTTT. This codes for CAWWDYFGTEAFF.

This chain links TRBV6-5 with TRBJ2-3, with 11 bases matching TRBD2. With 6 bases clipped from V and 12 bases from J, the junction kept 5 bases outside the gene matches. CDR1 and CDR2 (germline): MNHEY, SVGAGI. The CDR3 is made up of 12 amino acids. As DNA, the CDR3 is TGTGCCAGCAGGACTAGCGGGATTGTACAGTATTTT. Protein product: CASRTSGIVQYF.

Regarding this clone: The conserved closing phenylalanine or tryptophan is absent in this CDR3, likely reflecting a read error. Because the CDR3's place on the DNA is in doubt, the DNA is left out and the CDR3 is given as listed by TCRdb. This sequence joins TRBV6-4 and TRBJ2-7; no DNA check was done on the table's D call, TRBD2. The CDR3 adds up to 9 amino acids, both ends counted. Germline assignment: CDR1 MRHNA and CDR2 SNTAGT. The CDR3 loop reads CASSDSKAA.

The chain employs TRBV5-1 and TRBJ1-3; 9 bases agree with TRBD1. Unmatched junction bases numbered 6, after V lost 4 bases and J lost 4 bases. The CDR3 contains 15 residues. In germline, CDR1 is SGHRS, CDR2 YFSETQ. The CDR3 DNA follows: TGCGCCAGCAGCACCGGGACAGGGAGGGGAAACACCATATATTTT. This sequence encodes CASSTGTGRGNTIYF. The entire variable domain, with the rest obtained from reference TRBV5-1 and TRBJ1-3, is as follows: KAGVTQTPRYLIKTRGQQVTLSCSPISGHRSVSWYQQTPGQGLQFLFEYFSETQRNKGNFPGRFSGRQFSNSRSEMNVSTLELGDSALYLCASSTGTGRGNTIYFGEGSWLTVV.

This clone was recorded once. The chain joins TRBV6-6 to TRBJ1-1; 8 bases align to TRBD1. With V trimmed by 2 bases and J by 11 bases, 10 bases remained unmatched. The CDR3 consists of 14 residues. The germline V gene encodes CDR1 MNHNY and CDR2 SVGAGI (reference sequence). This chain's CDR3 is CASSYGNRGYEAFF. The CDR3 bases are TGTGCCAGCAGTTACGGGAACAGGGGGTATGAGGCTTTCTTT.

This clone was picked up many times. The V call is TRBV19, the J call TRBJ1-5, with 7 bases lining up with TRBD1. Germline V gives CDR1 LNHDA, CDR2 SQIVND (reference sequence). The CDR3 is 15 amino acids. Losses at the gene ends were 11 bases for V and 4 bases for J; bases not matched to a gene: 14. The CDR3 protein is CAATGGQGGNQPQHF. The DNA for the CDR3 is TGTGCCGCGACCGGAGGGCAGGGGGGTAATCAGCCCCAGCATTTT.

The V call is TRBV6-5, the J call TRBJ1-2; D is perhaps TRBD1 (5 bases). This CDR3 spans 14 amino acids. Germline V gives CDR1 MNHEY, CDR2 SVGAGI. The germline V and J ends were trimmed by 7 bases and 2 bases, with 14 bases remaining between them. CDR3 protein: CASTERGGNYGYTF. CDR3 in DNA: TGTGCCAGCACCGAACGGGGGGGGAACTATGGCTACACCTTC.

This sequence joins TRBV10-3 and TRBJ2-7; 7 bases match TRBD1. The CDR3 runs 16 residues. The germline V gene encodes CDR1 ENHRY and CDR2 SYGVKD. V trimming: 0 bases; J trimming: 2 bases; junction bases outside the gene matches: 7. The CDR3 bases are TGTGCCATCAGTGAGTCCGCCGGGACAGCGACCTACGAGCAGTACTTC. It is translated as CAISESAGTATYEQYF.

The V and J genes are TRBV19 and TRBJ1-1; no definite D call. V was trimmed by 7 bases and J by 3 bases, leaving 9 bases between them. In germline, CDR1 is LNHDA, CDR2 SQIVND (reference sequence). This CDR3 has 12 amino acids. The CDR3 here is CASNQRDTEAFF. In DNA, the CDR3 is TGTGCCAGTAATCAGAGGGACACTGAAGCTTTCTTT. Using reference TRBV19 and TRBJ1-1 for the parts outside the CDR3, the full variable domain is DGGITQSPKYLFRKEGQNVTLSCEQNLNHDAMYWYRQDPGQGLRLIYYSQIVNDFQKGDIAEGYSVSREKKESFPLTVTSAQKNPTAFYLCASNQRDTEAFFGQGTRLTVV.

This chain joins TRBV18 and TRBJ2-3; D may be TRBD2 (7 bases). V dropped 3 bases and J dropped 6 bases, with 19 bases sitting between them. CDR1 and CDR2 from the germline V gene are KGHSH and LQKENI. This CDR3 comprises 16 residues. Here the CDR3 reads CASSPLRGAGGDTQYF. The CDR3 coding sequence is TGTGCCAGCTCACCCCTCCGGGGGGCCGGGGGGGATACGCAGTATTTT.

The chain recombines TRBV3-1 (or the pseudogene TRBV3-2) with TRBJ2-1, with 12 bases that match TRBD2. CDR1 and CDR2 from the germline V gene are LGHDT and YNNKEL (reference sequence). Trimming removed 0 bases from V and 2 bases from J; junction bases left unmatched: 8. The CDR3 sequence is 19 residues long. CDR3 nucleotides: TGTGCCAGCAGCCAAGAAGGCCTAGCGGGAGGGGGGCCCTACAATGAGCAGTTCTTC. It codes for CASSQEGLAGGGPYNEQFF.

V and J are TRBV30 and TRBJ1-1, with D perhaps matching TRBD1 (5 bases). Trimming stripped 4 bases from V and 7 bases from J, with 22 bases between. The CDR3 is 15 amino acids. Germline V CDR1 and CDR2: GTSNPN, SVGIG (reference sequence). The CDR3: CAWILPGIPGGEAFF. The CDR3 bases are TGTGCCTGGATCCTTCCAGGGATCCCAGGCGGTGAAGCTTTCTTT.